Sequencing of this TCR beta chain was carried out in a study of vaccination effects on CD4 cells after COVID-19. For the study at large: Sequencing followed a ViraFEST assay step that expanded antigen-specific CD4+ T cells with viral peptide pools.

The assay was immunoSEQ multiplex PCR, and TCRdb's table has in-frame clones only and misses some. The table includes about 73,000 clones, about 73% detected once. Following an approximately 9-day culture, CD4+ T cells were purified. Either the BNT162b2 or mRNA-1273 vaccine was given to participants in two doses. This CDR3 has 14 amino acids. Trimming cost V 3 bases and J 9 bases; bases outside gene matches: 7. Germline CDR1 is LNHDA and CDR2 is SQIVND (reference sequence). This clone appeared once. Its matching antigen is unknown. The input for sequencing was CD4+ T cells from PBMCs cultured without peptide, taken after COVID-19 vaccination. The TCR comes from a human donor who received a COVID-19 vaccine. The V call is TRBV19, the J call TRBJ2-4, with TRBD1 matching 8 bases. The DNA for the CDR3 is TGTGCCAGTAGTATCCTGGACAGGGCGGGCATTCAGTACTTC. Translated, it gives CASSILDRAGIQYF. The whole variable domain, filled in from reference TRBV19 and TRBJ2-4, reads DGGITQSPKYLFRKEGQNVTLSCEQNLNHDAMYWYRQDPGQGLRLIYYSQIVNDFQKGDIAEGYSVSREKKESFPLTVTSAQKNPTAFYLCASSILDRAGIQYFGAGTRLSVL.